A single sample is the source of the 28 T cell receptor beta chains below, sequenced in a study of T cells after yellow fever vaccination. TCRdb reanalysed the 5' RACE reads using MiXCR and keeps one entry per CDR3 protein. This sample has 300,000 to 400,000 distinct CDR3 sequences, with 12% found just once. The starting material was CD4+ T cells sorted from PBMCs, obtained 15 days after the yellow fever booster vaccination. The receptors shown here come from a man between 18 and 29 years old who received the YFV17D yellow fever vaccine.

V is TRBV12-3 or TRBV12-4 and J is TRBJ1-2, with D uncertain. Trimming pared 3 bases from V and 1 base from J, leaving 6 bases between. There are 13 residues in the CDR3. CDR3 sequence reads: CASSFRNNYGYTF. For the CDR3, the DNA is TGTGCCAGCAGTTTCCGGAATAACTATGGCTACACCTTC.

This clonotype was detected only a few times. This chain connects TRBV7-2 to TRBJ2-1, with D possibly being TRBD2 (6 bases). Trimming took off 1 base at V and 12 bases at J, with 10 bases between the two ends. CDR1 SGHTA and CDR2 FQGNSA come from the germline V gene. The CDR3 totals 12 residues. The CDR3 DNA is TGTGCCAGCAGCTTAGGGGTCGGGGGGCAGTTCTTC. Translation: CASSLGVGGQFF.

This clonotype was observed a few times. The chain combines TRBV28 with TRBJ2-1; 7 nucleotides match TRBD2. After removal of 7 bases from V and 8 bases from J, the junction contained 17 bases not matched to a gene. This CDR3 contains 16 residues. The germline V gene has CDR1 MDHEN and CDR2 SYDVKM. The CDR3 region is CASTLGGTPIKDEQFF. CDR3 DNA: TGTGCCAGCACGTTGGGGGGGACTCCTATTAAGGATGAGCAGTTCTTC. The full variable domain, its missing parts supplied by reference TRBV28 and TRBJ2-1, is DVKVTQSSRYLVKRTGEKVFLECVQDMDHENMFWYRQDPGLGLRLIYFSYDVKMKEKGDIPEGYSVSREKKERFSLILESASTNQTSMYLCASTLGGTPIKDEQFFGPGTRLTVL.

This clonotype was seen more than once but under ten times. This chain connects TRBV5-1 to TRBJ2-1; D is uncertain. Trimming shortened V by 0 bases and J by 0 bases, and 10 bases separated the two germline ends. CDR1 and CDR2 from the germline V gene are SGHRS and YFSETQ. CDR3 length: 16 amino acids. The CDR3 protein is CASSLGPGRSYNEQFF. The CDR3 DNA reads as TGCGCCAGCAGCTTGGGGCCGGGCCGCTCCTACAATGAGCAGTTCTTC.

The chain has TRBV5-1 and TRBJ2-5; no clear D. V was trimmed by 4 bases and J by 5 bases, leaving 15 bases between them. This CDR3 comprises 14 residues. Germline V gives CDR1 SGHRS, CDR2 YFSETQ. The CDR3 DNA is TGCGCCAGCAGCCCGAGAGAACCCCGGGAGACCCAGTACTTC. It is translated as CASSPREPRETQYF. The variable domain in full, with the rest retrieved from reference TRBV5-1 and TRBJ2-5, is KAGVTQTPRYLIKTRGQQVTLSCSPISGHRSVSWYQQTPGQGLQFLFEYFSETQRNKGNFPGRFSGRQFSNSRSEMNVSTLELGDSALYLCASSPREPRETQYFGPGTRLLVL.

There are a few counts of this clonotype. The chain carries TRBV20-1 and TRBJ2-7; tentative D call: TRBD2 (6 bases). This CDR3 is 12 amino acids long. V was pared by 6 bases and J by 1 base, with 10 bases between. From germline, CDR1 is DFQATT and CDR2 SNEGSKA (reference sequence). The CDR3 nucleotides are TGCAGTGCGGGGGACTTTTCCTACGAGCAGTACTTC. Protein product: CSAGDFSYEQYF.

The CDR3 region is CASSSPRWDSPLHF. For the CDR3, the DNA is TGTGCCAGCAGTTCCCCCCGGTGGGATTCACCCCTCCACTTT. The genes are TRBV6-5 and TRBJ1-6; D unresolved. Germline V CDR1 and CDR2: MNHEY, SVGAGI. V lost 4 bases to trimming and J lost 8 bases, with 12 bases between them. This CDR3 contains 14 residues.

V gene TRBV20-1 combines with J gene TRBJ2-7, with D possibly matching TRBD2 (6 bases). CDR1 is DFQATT and CDR2 is SNEGSKA in the germline V gene (reference sequence). This CDR3 spans 14 amino acids. V lost 5 bases, J lost 4 bases, and 18 bases lay in between. CDR3 protein: CSARWGGRPYEQYV. CDR3 bases: TGCAGTGCTCGCTGGGGAGGTAGGCCGTACGAGCAGTACGTC.

This clonotype turned up a few times. The chain has TRBV24-1 and TRBJ2-3, with TRBD1 matching 7 bases. Germline V lookup: CDR1 KGHDR, CDR2 SFDVKD. The CDR3 length is 15 residues. Unmatched junction bases numbered 5, after V lost 6 bases and J lost 0 bases. CDR3 loop: CATSLGGRSTDTQYF. CDR3 nucleotide sequence: TGTGCCACCAGTCTAGGGGGCCGGAGCACAGATACGCAGTATTTT.

The chain is built from TRBV7-2 and TRBJ2-2; 7 bases match TRBD2. Germline CDR1 reads SGHTA; CDR2 reads FQGNSA. This CDR3 is 15 amino acids long. The V segment lost 7 bases and the J segment 0 bases; nucleotides outside the gene matches: 5. This CDR3 is CASTQRGSNTGELFF. In nucleotides, the CDR3 is TGTGCCAGCACCCAGCGGGGCTCGAACACCGGGGAGCTGTTTTTT.

This clonotype was seen repeatedly, ten times or more. The chain is built from TRBV5-4 and TRBJ2-1; 9 nucleotides agree with TRBD2. In germline, CDR1 is SGHNT, CDR2 YYREEE (reference sequence). Unmatched junction bases numbered 5, after V lost 4 bases and J lost 0 bases. The CDR3 has 16 residues. CDR3 amino acids: CASSLAGLYSYNEQFF. The CDR3, as DNA: TGTGCCAGCAGCCTAGCGGGACTTTACTCCTACAATGAGCAGTTCTTC.

This chain links TRBV4-3 with TRBJ2-5; D uncertain. The germline V and J ends were trimmed by 0 bases and 3 bases, with 5 bases remaining between them. The CDR3 length is 13 residues. Germline V gene sequence: CDR1 LGHNA, CDR2 YSLEER. In DNA form, the CDR3 reads TGCGCCAGCAGCCAAGATTCGGAAGAGACCCAGTACTTC. Amino acid sequence: CASSQDSEETQYF.

This clonotype was counted a few times. V gene TRBV20-1 combines with J gene TRBJ1-2, with unresolved D. Germline V gives CDR1 DFQATT, CDR2 SNEGSKA (reference sequence). Trimming cost V 2 bases and J 5 bases, with 15 bases left between them. The CDR3 runs to 14 residues. The CDR3 DNA reads as TGCAGTGCTAGAAGCGGCCAGCAGATTTATGGCTACACCTTC. It yields the protein CSARSGQQIYGYTF.

This chain joins TRBV20-1 and TRBJ1-5; D possibly corresponds to TRBD1 (6 bases). V shed 3 bases and J shed 3 bases, with 12 bases lying between them. The CDR3 runs to 14 residues. CDR1 is DFQATT and CDR2 is SNEGSKA in the germline V gene (reference sequence). The CDR3 loop reads CSARATGPNQPQHF. The CDR3 DNA is TGCAGTGCTAGGGCGACAGGACCCAATCAGCCCCAGCATTTT.

This clonotype was recorded a few times. V gene TRBV9 combines with J gene TRBJ1-1; 7 bases are a match to TRBD1. Trimming removed 0 bases from V and 0 bases from J; junction bases left unmatched: 17. The germline V gene has CDR1 SGDLS and CDR2 YYNGEE. The CDR3 extends over 20 amino acids. The DNA of the CDR3 is TGTGCCAGCAGCGTAGCTACAGGGGTTGCAGCAGGGGGTTTGAACACTGAAGCTTTCTTT. Its protein is CASSVATGVAAGGLNTEAFF.

This clonotype was observed a handful of times. The genes are TRBV4-3 and TRBJ2-5; a weak D match, TRBD1 (6 bases). Germline loops: CDR1 LGHNA, CDR2 YSLEER. This CDR3 comprises 15 residues. V dropped 0 bases and J dropped 5 bases, with 13 bases sitting between them. The CDR3, as DNA: TGCGCCAGCAGCCAAGATAGAACAGGGATGGAGACCCAGTACTTC. This translates into CASSQDRTGMETQYF.

This clonotype was seen repeatedly, ten times or more. The chain uses TRBV7-3 and TRBJ2-2; tentative D call: TRBD2 (6 bases). Germline V lookup: CDR1 SGHTA, CDR2 FQGTGA. This CDR3 contains 14 residues. V lost 0 bases and J lost 7, with 9 bases in between. CDR3 in DNA: TGTGCCAGCAGCTTAACTCTAGCGAACGGGGAGCTGTTTTTT. Its protein is CASSLTLANGELFF.

This clonotype showed up just a few times. The chain is built from TRBV7-9 and TRBJ2-7; D gene unclear. This CDR3 has 12 residues. The V end lost 2 bases, the J end lost 6 bases, and 8 bases lay between the germline ends. Germline lookup yields CDR1 SEHNR and CDR2 FQNEAQ (reference sequence). CDR3 nucleotides: TGTGCCAGCAGCTTAATTTCCAGCGAGCAGTACGTC. Translated, it gives CASSLISSEQYV.

This clonotype was found a few times. The V and J genes are TRBV4-3 and TRBJ1-1, with 9 bases fitting TRBD1. Germline V gene lookup returns CDR1 LGHNA and CDR2 YSLEER. The CDR3 covers 16 residues. V was pared by 4 bases and J by 3 bases, with 9 bases of the junction left unmatched. In DNA form, the CDR3 reads TGCGCCAGCAGCCCCGACGGGACAGGGATTGACACTGAAGCTTTCTTT. Its translation: CASSPDGTGIDTEAFF.

The chain carries TRBV5-6 and TRBJ1-1; D remains unclear. Per germline, CDR1 SGHDT and CDR2 YYEEEE. The CDR3 spans 15 residues. V lost 0 bases and J lost 0, with 9 bases in between. CDR3 bases: TGTGCCAGCAGCTTGGCACAGCTCTTGAACACTGAAGCTTTCTTT. Protein: CASSLAQLLNTEAFF.

This clonotype was found a few times. This chain links TRBV4-3 with TRBJ1-3, with a weak D call TRBD1 (5 bases). Between the trimmed V and J ends, which lost 1 base and 4 bases, there was a span of 11 bases. CDR3 length: 15 amino acids. CDR1 LGHNA and CDR2 YSLEER come from the germline V gene. CDR3: CASSQVIGAGNTIYF. CDR3 in DNA: TGCGCCAGCAGCCAAGTTATAGGGGCGGGAAACACCATATATTTT.

The rearrangement joins TRBV12-3 or TRBV12-4 to TRBJ1-5, with unresolved D. The CDR3 runs to 13 residues. Trimming left V 6 bases short and J 1 base short, with 7 bases between. As DNA, the CDR3 is TGTGCCAGCAGCCCGGAAAGCAATCAGCCCCAGCATTTT. Translating it yields CASSPESNQPQHF.

A few counts support this clonotype. The genes are TRBV5-1 and TRBJ2-1; D call uncertain. This CDR3 comprises 14 residues. V lost 3 bases, J lost 2 bases, and 9 bases lay in between. Germline CDR1 SGHRS, CDR2 YFSETQ. CDR3 loop: CASSSTVTYNEQFF. DNA of the CDR3: TGCGCCAGCAGCTCCACGGTTACCTACAATGAGCAGTTCTTC.

To note about this clonotype: One junction end disagrees with the germline gene, perhaps due to a read error. The chain links TRBV7-7 to TRBJ2-5; D possibly uses TRBD1 or TRBD2 (6 bases each). Germline loops: CDR1 SSHAT, CDR2 FNYEAQ (reference sequence). The CDR3 runs to 13 residues. Here the CDR3 reads CASSFALGGNQYF. CDR3 DNA: TGTGCTAGCAGCTTCGCGTTGGGGGGCAACCAGTACTTC. Using reference TRBV7-7 and TRBJ2-5 for the parts outside the CDR3, the full variable domain is GAGVSQSPRYKVTKRGQDVTLRCDPISSHATLYWYQQALGQGPEFLTYFNYEAQPDKSGLPSDRFSAERPEGSISTLTIQRTEQRDSAMYRCASSFALGGNQYFGPGTRLLVL.

This chain connects TRBV12-3 or TRBV12-4 to TRBJ2-2; the match to TRBD1 covers 8 bases. The V gene end was trimmed by 6 bases and the J gene end by 1 base; junction bases not matched to a gene: 10. The CDR3 is made up of 17 amino acids. The CDR3 loop reads CASSLWKGTGNTGELFF. The CDR3, as DNA: TGTGCCAGCAGCTTATGGAAAGGGACAGGGAACACCGGGGAGCTGTTTTTT.

V usage is TRBV6-5 and J usage is TRBJ1-2; possible D gene TRBD1, 5 bases. CDR3 length equals 12 residues. The V end lost 6 bases, the J end lost 8 bases, and 13 bases lay between the germline ends. Germline-derived CDR1 and CDR2 are MNHEY and SVGAGI. The CDR3 sequence: CASSQVGGGYTF. Written as DNA, the CDR3 is TGTGCCAGCAGCCAAGTCGGGGGAGGCTACACCTTC.

This clonotype was recorded a few times. The rearrangement uses TRBV3-1 and TRBJ1-2; D remains ambiguous. The CDR3 is 13 amino acids. Germline V gene lookup returns CDR1 LGHDT and CDR2 YNNKEL (reference sequence). V was trimmed by 3 bases and J by 4 bases, leaving 9 bases between them. The CDR3 nucleotides are TGTGCCAGCAGCCACGGGGATTTCTATGGCTACACCTTC. Its translation is CASSHGDFYGYTF.

V and J are TRBV7-9 and TRBJ1-1; tentative D call: TRBD1 (6 bases). There are 14 residues in the CDR3. V dropped 5 bases and J dropped 2 bases, with 12 bases sitting between them. Germline V gene sequence: CDR1 SEHNR, CDR2 FQNEAQ (reference sequence). The CDR3 reads CASSNRDINTEAFF. CDR3 bases: TGTGCCAGCAGCAACCGGGACATAAACACTGAAGCTTTCTTT.